This TCR beta chain was found in a study of OX40 agonist ivuxolimab in advanced cancers. Study-level background: Hepatocellular carcinoma, melanoma, renal cell or head and neck cancer occurred in dose-escalation patients.

This table comes from immunoSEQ multiplex PCR, and its TCRdb copy is limited to in-frame clones, with some not included. The table shows more than 65,000 clones, with around 91% occurring only once. This CDR3 has 17 residues. CDR1 is KGHSH, CDR2 LQKENI, per germline. The ends lost 6 bases at V and 3 bases at J; junction bases unmatched: 7. Patients with autoimmune history or systemic immunosuppression were excluded. The origin of this receptor is an adult with an advanced solid tumor such as melanoma, head and neck, liver or kidney cancer. The source material was CD4+ or CD8+ T cells sorted from blood, sampled in a trial of the OX40 agonist ivuxolimab. V and J are TRBV18 and TRBJ2-1; TRBD2 matches 14 bases. The CDR3 loop is CASSGGTSGRFYNEQFF. In nucleotides, the CDR3 is TGTGCCAGCTCGGGCGGGACTAGCGGGAGATTCTACAATGAGCAGTTCTTC.